Sequencing of this T cell receptor (beta chain) was carried out in a study of shared clonotypes between healthy human individuals. Study-wide findings and caveats: The represented genetic and exposure-history diversity was limited by the small number of donors. Non-shared clonotypes showed lower generation probabilities than clonotypes common to all four donors.

Using immunoSEQ multiplex PCR, the repertoire was profiled, and TCRdb retains in-frame clones only, with some absent. The repertoire holds 2 million to 2.5 million clones, with 93% as singletons. Each donor was a Caucasian adult residing in Nashville, Tennessee. The investigators split CD4+ cells into a CD45RA+ naive subset and a CD45RA-negative memory subset. V lost 0 bases, J lost 4 bases, and 3 bases lay in between. The CDR3 has 13 amino acids. Germline V gene lookup returns CDR1 LNHNV and CDR2 YYDKDF (reference sequence). In the case of this clone: Its antigen is as yet unknown. Other DNA sequences in the same sample also yield this CDR3.

The gene calls are TRBV15 and TRBJ2-2; the D is unclear. Source material: naive CD4+ T cells from PBMCs. Subset specified: CD45RA+ positively selected. This TCR was recovered from a man aged 18 to 29 in good health. Some clones in this sample may be carry-over from other donors' samples. The CDR3 DNA reads as TGTGCCACCAGCAGAGATCTCACCGGGGAGCTGTTTTTT. Translation gives CATSRDLTGELFF.